A single sample is the source of the 15 T cell receptor beta chains below, sequenced in a study of CD8 T cells in Susac syndrome (dated by TCRdb to about 2019). The method behind the library was the immunoSEQ multiplex PCR assay. RNA was extracted using the RNeasy kit, and roughly 0.5 to 1 ug of the RNA was reverse transcribed with random hexamers. The public sequencing data were trimmed at Q25 with fastp and processed into clonotypes with MiXCR by TCRdb, which kept only in-frame beta chains. Identical CDR3 protein sequences are pooled into one entry, listed with their most common genes and DNA. The sample table holds roughly 140,000 distinct CDR3 sequences, of which nearly 97% were seen once. Roughly 0.15% of the sample is held by the ten biggest clonotypes. Input material: CD8+ T cells from PBMCs. The receptors originated from a human donor with multiple sclerosis.

The V call is TRBV9, the J call TRBJ2-1; the D gene is possibly TRBD2 (5 bases). V was pared by 0 bases and J by 3 bases, with 13 bases between. Germline V gene sequence: CDR1 SGDLS, CDR2 YYNGEE. There are 16 residues in the CDR3. In DNA, the CDR3 is TGTGCCAGCAGCGTAGAGTCGACTACCTACTACAATGAGCAGTTCTTC. Protein sequence: CASSVESTTYYNEQFF. The whole variable domain, remainder taken from reference TRBV9 and TRBJ2-1, is DSGVTQTPKHLITATGQRVTLRCSPRSGDLSVYWYQQSLDQGLQFLIQYYNGEERAKGNILERFSAQQFPDLHSELNLSSLELGDSALYFCASSVESTTYYNEQFFGPGTRLTVL.

The CDR3 coding sequence is TGTGCCAGTAGTATAGATACAGGGCCCTACGAGCAGTACTTC. It is translated as CASSIDTGPYEQYF. The V gene is TRBV19, the J gene TRBJ2-7; D possibly corresponds to TRBD1 (6 bases). There are 14 residues in the CDR3. V was clipped by 0 bases and J by 2 bases, with 8 bases between them. Germline V gene data show CDR1 as LNHDA and CDR2 as SQIVND (reference sequence).

In its sample, this clonotype was seen once. The chain recombines TRBV4-1 with TRBJ2-7; 7 nucleotides match TRBD1. V shed 4 bases and J 4 bases; nucleotides not matched to a gene: 19. The CDR3 runs 18 residues. Germline CDR1 reads MGHRA; CDR2 reads YSYEKL. The CDR3 is CASSLSASNRGVGYEQYF. Here the CDR3 DNA reads TGCGCCAGCAGCCTGTCCGCCTCCAACAGGGGAGTTGGGTACGAGCAGTACTTC.

The rearrangement joins TRBV7-3 to TRBJ2-1, with D maybe TRBD2 (5 bases). The CDR3 covers 15 residues. Germline V gene sequence: CDR1 SGHTA, CDR2 FQGTGA. The V gene lost 1 base and the J gene lost 7 bases, with 14 bases spanning the gap. CDR3 in amino acids: CASSLNTRRWNEQFF. CDR3 nucleotides: TGTGCCAGCAGCTTAAATACCCGGAGGTGGAATGAGCAGTTCTTC.

This chain uses TRBV25-1 with TRBJ2-5; D perhaps matches TRBD2 (5 bases). Trimming left V 4 bases short and J 3 bases short, with 15 bases between. The CDR3 is 15 amino acids. CDR1 is MGHDK, CDR2 SYGVNS, per germline. The CDR3, as DNA: TGTGCCAGCAGTGCCCCCCCCCGGGGAGAAGAGACCCAGTACTTC. It encodes CASSAPPRGEETQYF.

The J gene is TRBJ1-2, the V gene TRBV6-5; D is uncertain. The CDR3 extends over 14 amino acids. Germline CDR1 MNHEY, CDR2 SVGAGI. V was pared by 0 bases and J by 4 bases, with 9 bases between. The CDR3 here is CASSYSGSGYGYTF. For the CDR3, the DNA is TGTGCCAGCAGTTACTCAGGGTCTGGCTATGGCTACACCTTC.

This sequence joins TRBV27 and TRBJ2-5; D is perhaps TRBD2 (6 bases). V was trimmed by 0 bases and J by 5 bases, leaving 19 bases between them. The CDR3 totals 17 residues. CDR1 is MNHEY and CDR2 is SMNVEV in the germline V gene (reference sequence). The CDR3, as DNA: TGTGCCAGCAGTTTATCGACTAGTTTGGTTCTGAGGGAGACCCAGTACTTC. Translating gives CASSLSTSLVLRETQYF.

This clonotype was detected once. The V gene is TRBV5-6, the J gene TRBJ2-7; D may correspond to TRBD1 or TRBD2 (5 bases each). CDR3 size: 12 residues. V was pared by 3 bases and J by 6 bases, with 10 bases between. Germline lookup yields CDR1 SGHDT and CDR2 YYEEEE. The CDR3 loop reads CASSSSGSEQYV. The CDR3 DNA reads TGTGCCAGCAGCTCTTCAGGGAGCGAGCAGTACGTC.

The rearrangement uses TRBV12-3 or TRBV12-4 and TRBJ1-2, with D tentatively TRBD1 (6 bases). Between the trimmed V and J ends, which lost 6 bases and 2 bases, there was a span of 10 bases. This CDR3 region has 13 residues. CDR3 nucleotide sequence: TGTGCCAGCAGCACCACAGGGAACTATGGCTACACCTTC. Translation: CASSTTGNYGYTF.

The chain joins TRBV7-9 to TRBJ2-1, with no clear D. Trimming removed 5 bases from V and 9 bases from J, with 8 bases in between. This CDR3 contains 11 residues. Germline CDR1 SEHNR, CDR2 FQNEAQ (reference sequence). Here the CDR3 DNA reads TGTGCCAGCAGCCCTTCGCCTGAGCAGTTCTTC. It yields the protein CASSPSPEQFF.

CDR3 in amino acids: CAWSSSGGETQYF. Written as DNA, the CDR3 is TGTGCCTGGAGTTCTAGCGGGGGGGAGACCCAGTACTTC. This rearrangement joins TRBV30 to TRBJ2-5, with 11 nucleotides matching TRBD2. V was clipped by 2 bases and J by 5 bases; unmatched bases: 1. CDR1 is GTSNPN, CDR2 SVGIG, per germline (reference sequence). The CDR3 runs 13 residues.

This clonotype was found a few times. The V and J genes are TRBV27 and TRBJ1-5; D is undetermined. V lost 3 bases and J 4 bases, leaving 7 bases between the germline ends. The CDR3 extends over 13 amino acids. Per the germline V gene, CDR1 is MNHEY and CDR2 is SMNVEV (reference sequence). CDR3 region: CASSLLGNQPQHF. The CDR3 nucleotides read TGTGCCAGCAGTTTGCTGGGAAATCAGCCCCAGCATTTT.

This chain connects TRBV29-1 to TRBJ1-1; possible D gene TRBD1, 5 bases. Trimming removed 2 bases at V and 4 bases at J, with 8 bases between. The CDR3 extends over 12 amino acids. The germline V gene encodes CDR1 SQVTM and CDR2 ANQGSEA. The CDR3 is CSVERGATEAFF. CDR3 coding DNA: TGCAGCGTTGAAAGGGGAGCCACTGAAGCTTTCTTT. The full variable domain, rest sourced from reference TRBV29-1 and TRBJ1-1, is SAVISQKPSRDICQRGTSLTIQCQVDSQVTMMFWYRQQPGQSLTLIATANQGSEATYESGFVIDKFPISRPNLTFSTLTVSNMSPEDSSIYLCSVERGATEAFFGQGTRLTVV.

The rearrangement links TRBV2 to TRBJ1-5; 9 bases are a match to TRBD1. There are 15 residues in the CDR3. The germline gives CDR1 SNHLY, CDR2 FYNNEI. Trimming at V came to 5 bases and at J to 5 bases, leaving 7 bases not matched to a gene. CDR3 sequence reads: CASSPGTGNHQPQHF. The CDR3 DNA sequence: TGTGCCAGCAGTCCCGGGACAGGGAACCATCAGCCCCAGCATTTT.

The DNA for the CDR3 is TGTGCCAGTAACCCAAAACCGAACACTGAAGCTTTCTTT. It encodes CASNPKPNTEAFF. J is TRBJ1-1 and V is TRBV11-2; D is unclear. Trimming pared 9 bases from V and 1 base from J, leaving 12 bases between. The CDR3 is 13 residues long. Germline V gives CDR1 SGHAT, CDR2 FQNNGV.